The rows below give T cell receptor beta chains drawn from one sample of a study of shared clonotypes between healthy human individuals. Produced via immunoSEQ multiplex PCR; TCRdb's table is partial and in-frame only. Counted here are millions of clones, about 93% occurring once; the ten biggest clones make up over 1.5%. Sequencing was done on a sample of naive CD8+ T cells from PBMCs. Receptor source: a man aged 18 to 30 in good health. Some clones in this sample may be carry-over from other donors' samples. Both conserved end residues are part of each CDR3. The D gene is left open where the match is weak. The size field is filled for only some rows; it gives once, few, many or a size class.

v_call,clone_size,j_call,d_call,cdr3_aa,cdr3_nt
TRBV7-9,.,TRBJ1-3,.,CASSDGGSGNTIYF,TGTGCCAGCAGCGACGGGGGCTCTGGAAACACCATATATTTT
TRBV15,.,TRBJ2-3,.,CATSRELPPDTDTQYF,TGTGCCACCAGCAGAGAACTCCCCCCGGACACAGATACGCAGTATTTT
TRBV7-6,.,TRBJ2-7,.,CASSAGSGLNEQYF,TGTGCCAGCAGTGCGGGAAGCGGACTGAACGAGCAGTACTTC
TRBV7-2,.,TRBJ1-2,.,CASSLRGGVPANYGYTF,TGTGCCAGCAGCTTACGGGGGGGTGTTCCGGCTAACTATGGCTACACCTTC
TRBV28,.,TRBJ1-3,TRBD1,CASSGWTGSGNTIYF,TGTGCCAGCAGTGGCTGGACAGGGTCAGGAAACACCATATATTTT
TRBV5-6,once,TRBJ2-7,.,CASSPQGAEQYF,TGTGCCAGCAGCCCTCAGGGTGCCGAGCAGTACTTC
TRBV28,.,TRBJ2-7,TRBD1,CASSWDRGLYEQYF,TGTGCCAGCAGTTGGGACAGGGGCCTGTACGAGCAGTACTTC
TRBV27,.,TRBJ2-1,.,CASSFLVGSYNEQFF,TGTGCCAGCAGTTTCCTGGTTGGCTCCTACAATGAGCAGTTCTTC
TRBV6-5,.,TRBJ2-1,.,CASSRTRSNEQFF,TGTGCCAGCAGTAGGACCCGTAGCAATGAGCAGTTCTTC
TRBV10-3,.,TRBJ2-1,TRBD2,CAISDGGGRGNEQFF,TGTGCCATCAGTGATGGGGGGGGTCGAGGGAATGAGCAGTTCTTC
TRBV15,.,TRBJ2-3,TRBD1,CATSRTSGGLGDTQYF,TGTGCCACCAGCCGAACCTCAGGGGGCCTTGGAGATACGCAGTATTTT
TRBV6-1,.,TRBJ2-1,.,CASSESEDLEQFF,TGTGCCAGCAGTGAATCTGAGGATCTTGAGCAGTTCTTC
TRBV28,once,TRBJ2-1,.,CASSLRIKNNEQFF,TGTGCCAGCAGTTTAAGGATAAAAAACAATGAGCAGTTCTTC
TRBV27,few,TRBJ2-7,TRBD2,CASSLSGGGSYEQYF,TGTGCCAGCAGTTTATCCGGGGGGGGCTCCTACGAGCAGTACTTC
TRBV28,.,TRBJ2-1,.,CASSFPLEVGELYNEQFF,TGTGCCAGCAGTTTCCCCCTTGAGGTGGGAGAGCTCTACAATGAGCAGTTCTTC
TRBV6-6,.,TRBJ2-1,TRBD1,CASSPGTGGPYNEQFF,TGTGCCAGCAGTCCGGGGACAGGGGGCCCTTACAATGAGCAGTTCTTC
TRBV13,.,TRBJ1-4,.,CASSLAGPGSFNEKLFF,TGTGCCAGCAGTCTCGCAGGGCCCGGCAGCTTTAATGAAAAACTGTTTTTT
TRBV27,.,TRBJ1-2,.,CASSLRAPGGYTF,TGTGCCAGCAGTTTGCGGGCCCCCGGGGGCTACACCTTC
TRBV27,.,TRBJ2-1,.,CASSHFGQGENEQFF,TGTGCCAGCAGTCACTTTGGGCAGGGTGAAAATGAGCAGTTCTTC
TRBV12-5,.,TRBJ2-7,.,CASGGSRRGTYEQYF,TGTGCTAGTGGAGGCAGTCGGAGGGGGACCTACGAGCAGTACTTC
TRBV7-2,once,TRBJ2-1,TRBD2,CASSSRGLEQFF,TGTGCCAGCAGCTCTAGGGGACTAGAGCAGTTCTTC
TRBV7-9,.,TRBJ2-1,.,CASSLAILAFEQFF,TGTGCCAGCAGCTTAGCTATACTAGCTTTTGAGCAGTTCTTC
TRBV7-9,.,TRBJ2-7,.,CASSLSSRAYEQYF,TGTGCCAGCAGCTTGTCTAGCAGAGCCTACGAGCAGTACTTC
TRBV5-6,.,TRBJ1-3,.,CASSLIPGNTIYF,TGTGCCAGCAGCTTGATACCTGGAAACACCATATATTTT
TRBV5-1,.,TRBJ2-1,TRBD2,CASSLARLAGGGEQFF,TGCGCCAGCAGCTTGGCCAGGCTAGCGGGAGGTGGTGAGCAGTTCTTC
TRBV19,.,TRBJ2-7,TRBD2,CASSILKGTTNYEQYF,TGTGCCAGTAGTATATTAAAGGGGACTACAAACTACGAGCAGTACTTC
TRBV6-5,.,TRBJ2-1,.,CASIQTLSSYNEQFF,TGTGCCAGCATACAGACATTAAGCTCCTACAATGAGCAGTTCTTC
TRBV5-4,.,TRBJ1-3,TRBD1,CASSRDREQPGNTIYF,TGTGCCAGCAGCAGGGACAGGGAGCAGCCTGGAAACACCATATATTTT
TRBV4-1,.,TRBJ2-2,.,CASSQVLAGELFF,TGCGCCAGCAGCCAAGTACTCGCCGGGGAGCTGTTTTTT
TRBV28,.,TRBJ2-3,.,CASSPSGTQYF,TGTGCCAGCAGCCCTTCCGGTACGCAGTATTTT
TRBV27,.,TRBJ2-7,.,CASAWRGEWGYEQYF,TGTGCCAGCGCCTGGCGCGGGGAGTGGGGCTACGAGCAGTACTTC
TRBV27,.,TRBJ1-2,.,CASSDTADYGYTF,TGTGCCAGCAGTGATACCGCGGACTATGGCTACACCTTC
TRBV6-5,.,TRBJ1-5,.,CASRQGWPDNQPQHF,TGTGCCAGCAGGCAAGGGTGGCCCGACAATCAGCCCCAGCATTTT
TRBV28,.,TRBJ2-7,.,CASSLIAYASYEQYF,TGTGCCAGCAGTTTAATAGCGTACGCCTCCTACGAGCAGTACTTC
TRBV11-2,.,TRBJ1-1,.,CASSLKALFTEAFF,TGTGCCAGCAGCTTAAAGGCTCTTTTCACTGAAGCTTTCTTT
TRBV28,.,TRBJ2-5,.,CASRPGFLETQYF,TGTGCCAGCCGACCAGGGTTTTTAGAGACCCAGTACTTC
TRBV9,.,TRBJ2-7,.,CASSVGAGLSYEQYF,TGTGCCAGCAGCGTAGGTGCCGGCCTCTCCTACGAGCAGTACTTC
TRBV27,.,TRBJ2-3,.,CASSLLPRARTDTQYF,TGTGCCAGCAGTTTACTGCCGCGGGCCCGAACAGATACGCAGTATTTT
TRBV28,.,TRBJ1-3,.,CASSLERLSGNTIYF,TGTGCCAGCAGTTTAGAACGCCTCTCTGGAAACACCATATATTTT
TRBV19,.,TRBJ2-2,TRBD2,CASSIWSSGLTANTGELFF,TGTGCCAGTAGTATTTGGTCTAGCGGACTCACCGCGAACACCGGGGAGCTGTTTTTT